This T cell receptor (beta chain) was captured by sequencing in a study of T-cell memory formation after mild COVID-19. Overall study context: TCR clusters were largely donor specific.

This CDR3 has 13 amino acids. V was shortened by 3 bases and J by 9 bases, with 15 bases between the two germline ends. From germline, CDR1 is MDHEN and CDR2 SYDVKM. TCRdb re-analysed the 5' RACE reads in MiXCR, keeping a single row per CDR3 protein. The sample has 580,000 or so distinct CDR3 sequences, 17% seen once. There are a few counts of this clonotype. Sequenced material: PBMCs or a T cell subset sorted from them (not recorded which). This rearrangement joins TRBV28 to TRBJ2-7; either TRBD1 or TRBD2 may fit D (5 bases each). The receptor was isolated from an adult woman who had mild COVID-19 (a few samples of this study predate the infection). Cell type and time point are not known. The DNA for the CDR3 is TGTGCCAGCAGTTTCCAGGGAAACGGAGGGCAGTACTTC. Encoded protein: CASSFQGNGGQYF.